The 10 T cell receptor beta chains reported below all come from one sample, sequenced in a study of T cells expressing NK-cell markers. TCRdb reanalyzed the 5' RACE reads, giving one entry per CDR3 protein sequence and no DNA. This sample's table reports approximately 550,000 distinct CDR3 sequences. The sample was blood T cells: a sorted CD56 or NKG2C T cell subset, CD4+ or CD8+ T cells, or bulk PBMC T cells (not recorded which). The receptors stem from a man between 18 and 35 years old in good health.

This sequence joins TRBV6-5 and TRBJ2-7; TCRdb designates TRBD2, a call that cannot be tested without DNA. Germline CDR1 reads MNHEY; CDR2 reads SVGAGI. The CDR3 sequence is 16 residues long. Here the CDR3 reads CASSYSGAGGAYEQYF.

The CDR3: CSSSGIGRFTDTQYF. The chain has TRBV29-1 and TRBJ2-3; the TRBD1 assignment by TCRdb is unverifiable without DNA. Germline loops: CDR1 SQVTM, CDR2 ANQGSEA. This CDR3 is 15 amino acids long.

This chain links TRBV3-1 with TRBJ2-2; TCRdb returns TRBD2, unconfirmable since there is no DNA. Germline V gives CDR1 LGHDT, CDR2 YNNKEL (reference sequence). The CDR3 is 15 residues long. CDR3 sequence reads: CASSLGLFNTGELFF.

The chain carries TRBV5-1 and TRBJ2-1; the TRBD2 assignment by TCRdb is unverifiable without DNA. CDR3 size: 15 residues. Germline V gene sequence: CDR1 SGHRS, CDR2 YFSETQ. This CDR3 reads CASSPQAGGPNEQFF. The whole variable domain, remainder taken from reference TRBV5-1 and TRBJ2-1, is KAGVTQTPRYLIKTRGQQVTLSCSPISGHRSVSWYQQTPGQGLQFLFEYFSETQRNKGNFPGRFSGRQFSNSRSEMNVSTLELGDSALYLCASSPQAGGPNEQFFGPGTRLTVL.

The rearrangement uses TRBV21-1 and TRBJ2-1; TCRdb indicates TRBD2, and absent DNA this call remains unverified. TRBV21-1 is assigned pseudogene status. The length of the CDR3 is 20 residues. The chain's CDR3 is CASSPLGGGPRTSGSHEQFF.

The chain uses TRBV5-1 and TRBJ2-7; without DNA, the TCRdb call of TRBD2 cannot be checked. Germline CDR1 is SGHRS and CDR2 is YFSETQ. The CDR3 is made up of 18 amino acids. CDR3 protein: CASSSGLAGGSLSYEQYF.

The chain uses TRBV20-1 and TRBJ2-7; TCRdb calls TRBD2, which cannot be checked without DNA. CDR1 is DFQATT, CDR2 SNEGSKA, per germline (reference sequence). CDR3 size: 15 residues. This CDR3 reads CSALRSGRGSYEQYF.

The genes are TRBV10-1 and TRBJ2-3. Germline loops: CDR1 WNHNN, CDR2 SYGVQD (reference sequence). This CDR3 comprises 13 residues. The CDR3 region is CASSERVRDTQYF.

The chain links TRBV4-1 to TRBJ2-1; TCRdb indicates TRBD2, and absent DNA this call remains unverified. CDR1 and CDR2 (germline): MGHRA, YSYEKL. The CDR3 runs to 18 residues. The CDR3 protein is CASSRVLLAGGPNNEQFF.

V and J are TRBV2 and TRBJ2-5; TCRdb gives TRBD2 as the D gene, but with no DNA this cannot be confirmed. CDR3 size: 15 residues. CDR1 is SNHLY and CDR2 is FYNNEI in the germline V gene. The CDR3 sequence is CASRARVASQETQYF.